This TCR beta chain was captured in a study of blood T cell repertoires in COVID-19. Study background: The United States, Italy and Spain provided the acute and convalescent COVID-19 samples.

The CDR3 length is 14 residues. Germline V gives CDR1 SNHLY, CDR2 FYNNEI. Between the trimmed V and J ends, which lost 1 base and 3 bases, there was a span of 9 bases. Authors' methods: Scientists estimated how many nucleated cells there were by amplifying reference gene primers. The repertoire was sequenced with immunoSEQ multiplex PCR; TCRdb's copy has only in-frame clones and lacks some. V, J and clone size reflect that table, while D and trimming were determined from the DNA. Seen here are about 140,000 clones, about 82% observed once, and the top ten hold 8.2%. Sequenced input: peripheral blood. This TCR derives from a woman in her fifties or sixties with acute or convalescent COVID-19. The chain couples TRBV2 to TRBJ2-5; no clear D. CDR3 coding DNA: TGTGCCAGCAGTGAAGGCGTTGTGGAAGAGACCCAGTACTTC. As protein: CASSEGVVEETQYF.